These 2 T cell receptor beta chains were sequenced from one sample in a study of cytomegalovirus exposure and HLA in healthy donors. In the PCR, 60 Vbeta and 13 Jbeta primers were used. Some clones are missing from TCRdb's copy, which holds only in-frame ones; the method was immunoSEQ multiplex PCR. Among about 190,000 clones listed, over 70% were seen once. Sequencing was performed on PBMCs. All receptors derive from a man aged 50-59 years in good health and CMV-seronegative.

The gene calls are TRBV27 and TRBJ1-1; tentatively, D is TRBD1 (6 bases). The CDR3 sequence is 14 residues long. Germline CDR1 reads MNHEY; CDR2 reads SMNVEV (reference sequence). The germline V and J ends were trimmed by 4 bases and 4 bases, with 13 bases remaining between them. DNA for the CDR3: TGTGCCAGCAGTTCCGCAGGGGAGAGCACTGAAGCTTTCTTT. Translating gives CASSSAGESTEAFF.

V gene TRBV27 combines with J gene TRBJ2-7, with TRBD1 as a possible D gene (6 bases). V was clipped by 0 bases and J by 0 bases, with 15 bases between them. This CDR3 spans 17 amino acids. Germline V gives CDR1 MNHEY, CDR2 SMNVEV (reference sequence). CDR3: CASSLSWGPQSSYEQYF. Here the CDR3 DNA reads TGTGCCAGCAGTTTATCCTGGGGGCCCCAATCCTCCTACGAGCAGTACTTC.